Listed below are T cell receptor beta chains from one sample, sequenced in a study of blood T cell repertoires in COVID-19. Produced via immunoSEQ multiplex PCR; TCRdb's table is partial and in-frame only. The sample consists of around 370,000 clones, roughly 90% of them appearing once. Sequences were obtained from peripheral blood. Receptors originate from a woman aged 70-85 years with COVID-19, enrolled during active disease. Both conserved end residues are part of each CDR3. The order of the fields is clone size, D gene, J gene, V gene, CDR3 length, CDR3 DNA, CDR3 protein. D genes are given only for firm matches. Expanded clones get a size class; other rows say once, few or many, or leave the size out.

clone size: -
D gene: TRBD1
J gene: TRBJ2-1
V gene: TRBV7-3
CDR3 length: 15
CDR3 DNA: TGTGCCAGCAGCCCCCGGGACAGGGATTATCATGAGCAGTTCTTC
CDR3 protein: CASSPRDRDYHEQFF

clone size: -
D gene: -
J gene: TRBJ2-3
V gene: TRBV2
CDR3 length: 16
CDR3 DNA: TGTGCCAGCTTGCTCTCTCCGGGACTCCCCGGGGATACGCAGTATTTT
CDR3 protein: CASLLSPGLPGDTQYF

clone size: once
D gene: TRBD1
J gene: TRBJ1-2
V gene: TRBV11-2
CDR3 length: 13
CDR3 DNA: TGTGCCAGCAGCTCGACAGGGGTCTATGGCTACACCTTC
CDR3 protein: CASSSTGVYGYTF

clone size: -
D gene: TRBD2
J gene: TRBJ2-3
V gene: TRBV10-1
CDR3 length: 15
CDR3 DNA: TGCGCCAGCAGTGAGTCCGGGGGGGGGCAAGATACGCAGTATTTT
CDR3 protein: CASSESGGGQDTQYF

clone size: -
D gene: TRBD1
J gene: TRBJ1-2
V gene: TRBV3-1/TRBV3-2
CDR3 length: 14
CDR3 DNA: TGTGCCAGCAGCCTAAGGGGACAGGCCGGTGGCTACACCTTC
CDR3 protein: CASSLRGQAGGYTF

clone size: -
D gene: TRBD1
J gene: TRBJ2-3
V gene: TRBV3-1/TRBV3-2
CDR3 length: 16
CDR3 DNA: TGTGCCAGCAGCCAAGACTTGACAGGGGTCACAGATACGCAGTATTTT
CDR3 protein: CASSQDLTGVTDTQYF

clone size: -
D gene: TRBD2
J gene: TRBJ2-1
V gene: TRBV27
CDR3 length: 19
CDR3 DNA: TGTGCCAGTAACCTGATGGGGCCGGGACTAGCGGGGGGCGACGATGAGCAGTTCTTC
CDR3 protein: CASNLMGPGLAGGDDEQFF

clone size: few
D gene: TRBD2
J gene: TRBJ2-2
V gene: TRBV3-1/TRBV3-2
CDR3 length: 17
CDR3 DNA: TGTGCCAGCAGCCCTCTGCGGGGGGGGCCCAACACCGGGGAGCTGTTTTTT
CDR3 protein: CASSPLRGGPNTGELFF

clone size: -
D gene: TRBD2
J gene: TRBJ2-3
V gene: TRBV2
CDR3 length: 17
CDR3 DNA: TGTGCCAGCAGTGATATCGGGGGGGGGCCTCGCACAGATACGCAGTATTTT
CDR3 protein: CASSDIGGGPRTDTQYF

clone size: -
D gene: TRBD1
J gene: TRBJ1-5
V gene: TRBV28
CDR3 length: 13
CDR3 DNA: TGTGCCAGCAGGGGGACAGAGAATCAGCCCCAGCATTTT
CDR3 protein: CASRGTENQPQHF

clone size: -
D gene: -
J gene: TRBJ1-4
V gene: TRBV9
CDR3 length: 15
CDR3 DNA: TGTGCCAGCAGCCGTAGGGGGAGGGAAGGCGAAAAACTGTTTTTT
CDR3 protein: CASSRRGREGEKLFF

clone size: -
D gene: -
J gene: TRBJ2-7
V gene: TRBV19
CDR3 length: 14
CDR3 DNA: TGTGCCAGTAGTATCGGACAGCGGACCTACGAGCAGTACTTC
CDR3 protein: CASSIGQRTYEQYF

clone size: -
D gene: -
J gene: TRBJ1-2
V gene: TRBV18
CDR3 length: 15
CDR3 DNA: TGTGCCAGCTCACCACCGGGTCGGGGGTCCTATGGCTACACCTTC
CDR3 protein: CASSPPGRGSYGYTF

clone size: -
D gene: -
J gene: TRBJ2-3
V gene: TRBV9
CDR3 length: 14
CDR3 DNA: TGTGCCAGCAGCAACTACGGGGGTGCAGATACGCAGTATTTT
CDR3 protein: CASSNYGGADTQYF

clone size: -
D gene: -
J gene: TRBJ2-7
V gene: TRBV5-4
CDR3 length: 15
CDR3 DNA: TGTGCCAGCAGCCTAGGGGGGGGGAGCTCCTACGAGCAGTACTTC
CDR3 protein: CASSLGGGSSYEQYF

clone size: -
D gene: TRBD2
J gene: TRBJ2-3
V gene: TRBV24-1
CDR3 length: 15
CDR3 DNA: TGTGCCACCAGCCCCCCGGGGGGGAACCCAGATACGCAGTATTTT
CDR3 protein: CATSPPGGNPDTQYF

clone size: -
D gene: TRBD1
J gene: TRBJ1-1
V gene: TRBV6-1
CDR3 length: 14
CDR3 DNA: TGTGCCAGCAGTGAAAAAACAGGGGGAACTGAAGCTTTCTTT
CDR3 protein: CASSEKTGGTEAFF

clone size: -
D gene: TRBD1
J gene: TRBJ1-6
V gene: TRBV6-5
CDR3 length: 14
CDR3 DNA: TGTGCCAGCAACAGGGGGCAGAATAATTCACCCCTCCACTTT
CDR3 protein: CASNRGQNNSPLHF

clone size: -
D gene: TRBD1
J gene: TRBJ2-1
V gene: TRBV6-6
CDR3 length: 13
CDR3 DNA: TGTGCCAGCGGAGAGACAGGGCTGCGGGAGCAGTTCTTC
CDR3 protein: CASGETGLREQFF

clone size: -
D gene: -
J gene: TRBJ1-5
V gene: TRBV2
CDR3 length: 14
CDR3 DNA: TGTGCCAGCAGTGGACTGGTAAGCAATCAGCCCCAGCATTTT
CDR3 protein: CASSGLVSNQPQHF

clone size: once
D gene: TRBD1
J gene: TRBJ1-1
V gene: TRBV27
CDR3 length: 14
CDR3 DNA: TGTGCCAGCAGTCCGGGACAGGTGAACACTGAAGCTTTCTTT
CDR3 protein: CASSPGQVNTEAFF

clone size: -
D gene: TRBD1
J gene: TRBJ2-3
V gene: TRBV5-8
CDR3 length: 13
CDR3 DNA: TGTGCCAGCTTCGACAGGGTGAAAGATACGCAGTATTTT
CDR3 protein: CASFDRVKDTQYF

clone size: -
D gene: TRBD1
J gene: TRBJ2-1
V gene: TRBV4-3
CDR3 length: 17
CDR3 DNA: TGCGCCAGCAGCCAAGCTCAGGGGGCGTCCTACCTTAATGAGCAGTTCTTC
CDR3 protein: CASSQAQGASYLNEQFF

clone size: -
D gene: TRBD2
J gene: TRBJ2-1
V gene: TRBV27
CDR3 length: 17
CDR3 DNA: TGTGCCAGCAGTACTAGCGGGGGGTCAAGCTCCTACAATGAGCAGTTCTTC
CDR3 protein: CASSTSGGSSSYNEQFF